This TCR beta chain was profiled in a study of tumor-infiltrating lymphocytes in primary liver carcinoma. The overall study: These patients were men and women whose ages were 30 to 69 years. Productive TCRbeta read yields ran from roughly 3.7 to 6.8 million per sample and were similar between tissues.

General study findings and limits: Whereas tumor region pairs overlapped more, tumor-adjacent and tumor-blood pairs overlapped less.

Unsorted whole blood supplied the RNA, and germline DNA was extracted too. Researchers generated TCR beta cDNA from about 450 ng of total RNA, relying on a constant-region primer. Construction of TCR beta libraries relied on three successive nested multiplex PCR rounds employing slightly modified ARM-PCR. Forward primers for TRBV1-TRBV30 and a C-beta reverse primer served the first two PCR rounds, at approximately 10 cycles each. TCRdb itself ran the multiplex PCR reads through MiXCR, one entry per CDR3 protein. The data contain about 200,000 distinct CDR3 sequences, 65% of them singletons. The ends lost 1 base at V and 8 bases at J; junction bases unmatched: 10. Germline loops: CDR1 MGHRA, CDR2 YSYEKL. The CDR3 has 16 residues. This clonotype was detected ten times or more. Antigen specificity is unknown.

The V and J genes are TRBV4-1 and TRBJ1-5, with TRBD1 matching over 8 bases. The sequenced sample consisted of peripheral blood. The sequence derives from a woman in her sixties with primary liver carcinoma and hepatitis B virus infection. The CDR3 coding sequence is TGCGCCAGCAGCCAAGTGGGGCAGGGGGCGAATAAGCCCCAGCATTTT. It translates to CASSQVGQGANKPQHF.